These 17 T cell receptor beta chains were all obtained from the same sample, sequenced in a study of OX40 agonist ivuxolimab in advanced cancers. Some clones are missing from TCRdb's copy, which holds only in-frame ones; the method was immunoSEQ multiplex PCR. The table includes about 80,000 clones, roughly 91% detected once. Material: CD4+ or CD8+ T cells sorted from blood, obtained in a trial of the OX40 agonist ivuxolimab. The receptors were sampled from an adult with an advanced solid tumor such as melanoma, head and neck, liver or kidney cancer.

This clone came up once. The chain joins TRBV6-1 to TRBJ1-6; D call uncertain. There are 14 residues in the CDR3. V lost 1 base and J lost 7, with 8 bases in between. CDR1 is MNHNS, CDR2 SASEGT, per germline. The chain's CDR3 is CASSEGSSNSPLHF. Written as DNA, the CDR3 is TGTGCCAGCAGTGAAGGAAGCAGCAATTCACCCCTCCACTTT.

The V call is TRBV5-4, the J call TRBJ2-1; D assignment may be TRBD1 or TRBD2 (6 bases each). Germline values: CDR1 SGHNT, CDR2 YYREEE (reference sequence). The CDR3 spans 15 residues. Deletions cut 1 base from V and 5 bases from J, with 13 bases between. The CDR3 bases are TGTGCCAGCAGCTTGAAGGGGGGCCGCGACAATGAGCAGTTCTTC. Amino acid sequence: CASSLKGGRDNEQFF.

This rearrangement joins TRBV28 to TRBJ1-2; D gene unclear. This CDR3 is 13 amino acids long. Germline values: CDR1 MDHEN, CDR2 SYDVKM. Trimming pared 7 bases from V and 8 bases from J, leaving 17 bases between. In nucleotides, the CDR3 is TGTGCCAGCACCTTAATTGGGAGTGGAGGCTACACCTTC. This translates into CASTLIGSGGYTF.

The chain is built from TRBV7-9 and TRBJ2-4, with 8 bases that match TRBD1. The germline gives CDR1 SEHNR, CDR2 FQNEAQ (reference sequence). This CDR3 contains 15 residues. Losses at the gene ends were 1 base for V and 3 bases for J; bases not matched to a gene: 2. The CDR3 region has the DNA TGTGCCAGCAGCTTAGTGGGGACAGGCAAAAACATTCAGTACTTC. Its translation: CASSLVGTGKNIQYF.

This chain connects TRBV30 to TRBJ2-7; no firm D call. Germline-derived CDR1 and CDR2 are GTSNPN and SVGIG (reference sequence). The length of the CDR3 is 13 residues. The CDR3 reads CGALRRPSYEQYF. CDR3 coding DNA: TGTGGGGCCCTCCGGAGACCTTCCTACGAGCAGTACTTC. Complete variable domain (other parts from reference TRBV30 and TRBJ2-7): SQTIHQWPATLVQPVGSPLSLECTVEGTSNPNLYWYRQAAGRGLQLLFYSVGIGQISSEVPQNLSASRPQDRQFILSSKKLLLSDSGFYLCGALRRPSYEQYFGPGTRLTVT.

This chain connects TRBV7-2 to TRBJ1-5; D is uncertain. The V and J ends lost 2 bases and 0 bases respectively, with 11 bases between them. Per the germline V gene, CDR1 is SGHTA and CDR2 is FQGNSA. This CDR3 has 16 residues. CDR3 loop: CASSLRAGYSNQPQHF. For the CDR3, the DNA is TGTGCCAGCAGCTTAAGAGCGGGTTATAGCAATCAGCCCCAGCATTTT.

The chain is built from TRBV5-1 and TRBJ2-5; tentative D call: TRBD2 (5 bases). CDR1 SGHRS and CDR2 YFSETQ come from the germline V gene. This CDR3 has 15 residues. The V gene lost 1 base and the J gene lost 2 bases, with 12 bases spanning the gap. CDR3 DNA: TGCGCCAGCAGCTTGAGGGCCACGGGACAAGAGACCCAGTACTTC. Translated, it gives CASSLRATGQETQYF.

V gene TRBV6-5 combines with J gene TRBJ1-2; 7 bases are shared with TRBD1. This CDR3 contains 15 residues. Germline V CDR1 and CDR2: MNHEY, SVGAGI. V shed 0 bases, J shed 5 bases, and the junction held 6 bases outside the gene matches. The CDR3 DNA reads TGTGCCAGCAGTTACTCTCTAAGACAGGGATATGGCTACACCTTC. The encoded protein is CASSYSLRQGYGYTF.

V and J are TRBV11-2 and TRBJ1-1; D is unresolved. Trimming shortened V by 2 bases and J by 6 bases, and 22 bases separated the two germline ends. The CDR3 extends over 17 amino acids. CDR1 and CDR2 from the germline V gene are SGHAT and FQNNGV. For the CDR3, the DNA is TGTGCCAGCAGCTTAAAACAGTTGAAATTTCTGTTCGCTGAAGCTTTCTTT. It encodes CASSLKQLKFLFAEAFF.

This chain's CDR3 is CASSSRDLLYEQYF. DNA of the CDR3: TGCGCCAGCAGCTCCCGGGACCTACTCTACGAGCAGTACTTC. The chain recombines TRBV5-1 with TRBJ2-7, with D perhaps given as TRBD1 or TRBD2 (5 bases each). The CDR3 has 14 amino acids. Trimming took 3 bases from V and 3 from J, leaving 13 bases between them. CDR1 and CDR2 from the germline V gene are SGHRS and YFSETQ.

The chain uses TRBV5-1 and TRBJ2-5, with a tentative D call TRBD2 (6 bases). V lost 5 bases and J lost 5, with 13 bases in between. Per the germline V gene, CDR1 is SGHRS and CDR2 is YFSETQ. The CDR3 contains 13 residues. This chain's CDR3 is CASSIPGRETQYF. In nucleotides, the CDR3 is TGCGCCAGCAGTATCCCGGGGAGGGAGACCCAGTACTTC.

The CDR3 DNA reads TGTGCCATCAGTGAGGTTACGAGCTCCTACAATGAGCAGTTCTTC. The encoded protein is CAISEVTSSYNEQFF. The V call is TRBV10-3, the J call TRBJ2-1; D gene ambiguous. The germline V and J ends were trimmed by 2 bases and 0 bases, with 8 bases remaining between them. CDR1 and CDR2 from the germline V gene are ENHRY and SYGVKD. CDR3 length: 15 residues.

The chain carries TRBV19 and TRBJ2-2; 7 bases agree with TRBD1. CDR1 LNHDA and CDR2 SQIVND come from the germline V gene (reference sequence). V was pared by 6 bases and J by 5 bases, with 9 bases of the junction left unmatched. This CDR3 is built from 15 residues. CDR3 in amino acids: CASRPPGQRTGELFF. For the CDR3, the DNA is TGTGCCAGTAGACCTCCGGGACAGAGGACCGGGGAGCTGTTTTTT.

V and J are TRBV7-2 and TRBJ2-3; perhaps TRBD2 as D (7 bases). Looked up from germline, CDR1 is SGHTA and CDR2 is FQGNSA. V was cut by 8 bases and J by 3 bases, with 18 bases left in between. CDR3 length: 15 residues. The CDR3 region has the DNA TGTGCCAGCTCGTTAAAGGGGGGGTTTACAGATACGCAGTATTTT. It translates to CASSLKGGFTDTQYF.

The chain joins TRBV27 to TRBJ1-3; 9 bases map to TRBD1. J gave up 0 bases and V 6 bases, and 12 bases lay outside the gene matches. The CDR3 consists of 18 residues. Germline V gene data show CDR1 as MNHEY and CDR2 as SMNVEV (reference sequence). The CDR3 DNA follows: TGTGCCAGCAGGCCTGCTCGGGACAGGGTCTTCTCTGGAAACACCATATATTTT. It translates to CASRPARDRVFSGNTIYF.

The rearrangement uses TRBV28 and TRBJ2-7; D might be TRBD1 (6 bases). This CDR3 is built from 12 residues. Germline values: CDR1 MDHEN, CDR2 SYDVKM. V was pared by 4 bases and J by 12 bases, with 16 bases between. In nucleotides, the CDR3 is TGTGCCAGCAGTTCGGGACCCGGCAGGGGGTACTTC. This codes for CASSSGPGRGYF.

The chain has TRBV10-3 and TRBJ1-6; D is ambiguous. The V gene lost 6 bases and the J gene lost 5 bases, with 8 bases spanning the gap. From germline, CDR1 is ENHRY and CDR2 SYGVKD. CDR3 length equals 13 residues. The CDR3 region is CAIRKGDNSPLHF. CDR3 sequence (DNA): TGTGCCATCAGAAAGGGAGATAATTCACCCCTCCACTTT.